This TCR beta chain is drawn from a study of T-cell reconstitution after alpha-beta-depleted transplantation in children. Findings and limits, study-wide: Newly made T cells mostly supplied T-cell counts and diversity one year after transplant. Expanded graft clones, several hundred of them, were reportedly the source of alpha-beta T cells about two months after transplant. Surviving recipient T cells and thymic progenitors underlay high day-60 TCRbeta diversity in some patients.

Preparation of the TCRbeta library involved a method that used unique molecular identifiers. TCRdb processed the PCR reads anew with MiXCR; each CDR3 protein has one entry. The table includes around 70,000 distinct CDR3 sequences, about a tenth detected once. For this clonotype: Its cognate antigen is unknown.

Germline V gene sequence: CDR1 SGHVS, CDR2 FQNEAQ. V shed 5 bases and J 1 base; nucleotides not matched to a gene: 9. CDR3 size: 18 residues. The clonotype was recovered from a boy under 18 with acute myeloid leukemia, due to receive a stem cell transplant. This chain connects TRBV7-8 to TRBJ2-1; TRBD1 aligns across 12 bases. Sequenced here: PBMCs, sampled before TCRalphabeta/CD19-depleted stem cell transplant. The CDR3 region is CASSGDRGPGQSYNEQFF. The CDR3 DNA follows: TGTGCCAGCAGCGGGGACAGGGGGCCGGGCCAGTCCTACAATGAGCAGTTCTTC.